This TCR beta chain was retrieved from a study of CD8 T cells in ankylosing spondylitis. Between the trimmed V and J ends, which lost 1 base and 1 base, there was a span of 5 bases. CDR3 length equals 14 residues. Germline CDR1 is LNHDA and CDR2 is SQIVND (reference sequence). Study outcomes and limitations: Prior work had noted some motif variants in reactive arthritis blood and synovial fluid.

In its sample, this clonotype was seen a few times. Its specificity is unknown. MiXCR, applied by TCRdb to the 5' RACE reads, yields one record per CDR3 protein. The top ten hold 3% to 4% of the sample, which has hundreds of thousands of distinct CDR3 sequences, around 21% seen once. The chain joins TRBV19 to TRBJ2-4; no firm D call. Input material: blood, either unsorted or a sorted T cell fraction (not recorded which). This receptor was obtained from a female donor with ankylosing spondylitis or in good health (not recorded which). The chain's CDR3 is CASSIGFAKNIQYF. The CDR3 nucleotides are TGTGCCAGTAGTATAGGGTTTGCCAAAAACATTCAGTACTTC.